This T cell receptor beta chain was retrieved from a study of cytomegalovirus exposure and HLA in healthy donors. The study, taken as a whole, reports: Later analysis reportedly placed an Asian-associated ancestry cluster below the roughly 670-donor mean in N-insertions.

For this clone: The antigen is undetermined.

The PCR made use of 60 Vbeta and 13 Jbeta primers. Assay: immunoSEQ multiplex PCR; the TCRdb copy retains only in-frame clones and omits some. The sample holds about 48,000 clones. Germline CDR1 and CDR2: SEHNR and FQNEAQ (reference sequence). V was clipped by 4 bases and J by 0 bases, with 13 bases between them. The CDR3 totals 16 residues. The origin of this receptor is a woman in her forties in good health and CMV-seronegative. V is TRBV7-9 and J is TRBJ2-4; D might be TRBD1 (6 bases). Sequenced sample: PBMCs. The CDR3 nucleotides read TGTGCCAGCAGCTCCCAAGGGGGTTTAGCCAAAAACATTCAGTACTTC. Translation: CASSSQGGLAKNIQYF. The full variable domain, completed using reference TRBV7-9 and TRBJ2-4, is DTGVSQNPRHKITKRGQNVTFRCDPISEHNRLYWYRQTLGQGPEFLTYFQNEAQLEKSRLLSDRFSAERPKGSFSTLEIQRTEQGDSAMYLCASSSQGGLAKNIQYFGAGTRLSVL.